These T cell receptor beta chains were read from a single sample in a study of blood T cells in healthy people across ages. A single record per CDR3 protein comes from TCRdb applying MiXCR to the 5' RACE reads. Of hundreds of thousands of distinct CDR3 sequences detected, around 38% appear once; the ten largest clones hold about 32%. Sequenced material: blood. These receptors all stem from a man older than 75 in good health. Both conserved end residues are part of each CDR3. Each record gives: J gene, clone size, V gene, D gene, CDR3 DNA, CDR3 protein. The D gene is left open where the match is weak. Size is omitted from some rows. Given values are once, few, many or a class for expanded clones.

>TRBJ1-4|.|TRBV6-1|.
TGTGCCAGCAGGAATGAGGGACTCCGAGGTGAAAAACTGTTTTTT
CASRNEGLRGEKLFF
>TRBJ1-1|many|TRBV12-3/TRBV12-4|TRBD1
TGTGCCAGCAGTTCCGGCGAGACAGGGGGCCTCACTGAAGCTTTCTTT
CASSSGETGGLTEAFF
>TRBJ1-2|.|TRBV27|.
TGTGCCAGCAGTCCCCGTATAGGTTTAGATGGCTACACCTTC
CASSPRIGLDGYTF
>TRBJ2-3|.|TRBV11-2|.
TGTGCCAGCAGGAATGAATGGGGCGAGCTCCTTAAGAGTACGCAGTATTTT
CASRNEWGELLKSTQYF
>TRBJ2-1|.|TRBV15|.
TGTGCCACCAGCAGAGAGGCCCGAGTTAGAGATGAGCAGTTCTTC
CATSREARVRDEQFF
>TRBJ2-7|once|TRBV21-1|.
TGTGCCAGCAGCAGAGCCCGGAGCGGGAGCTCCTACGAGCAGTACTTC
CASSRARSGSSYEQYF
>TRBJ1-2|many|TRBV7-8|.
TGTGCCAGCAGCTTACGGCCAGAGAACTATGGCTACACCTTC
CASSLRPENYGYTF
>TRBJ1-6|many|TRBV11-2|.
TGTGCCAGCAGCTTCGGGGGCCGAGTCTCACCCCTCCACTTT
CASSFGGRVSPLHF
>TRBJ2-3|few|TRBV15|.
TGTGCCACCAGCTCCCTTCCCTCTAGCACAGATACGCAGTATTTT
CATSSLPSSTDTQYF
>TRBJ2-1|.|TRBV9|.
TGTGCCAGCAGCGTGGGGGGAGTTAACTACAATGAGCAGTTCTTC
CASSVGGVNYNEQFF
>TRBJ2-1|.|TRBV11-2|TRBD2
TGTGCCAGCAGCCCCCAGGGACTAGCGGGAGATGTTGAGCAGTTCTTC
CASSPQGLAGDVEQFF
>TRBJ2-3|.|TRBV9|.
TGTGCCAGCCCGCGGGGCACAGATACGCAGTATTTT
CASPRGTDTQYF
>TRBJ1-1|.|TRBV7-2|.
TGTGCCAGCAGCGCCTACACTGAAGCTTTCTTT
CASSAYTEAFF
>TRBJ1-6|.|TRBV20-1|.
TGCAGTGCTAGGGGGTACACAAGCTCCTATAATTCACCCCTCCACTTT
CSARGYTSSYNSPLHF
>TRBJ1-5|few|TRBV4-1|TRBD1
TGCGCCAGCAGCCCTGATCCGGGACAGGGCCGCAATCAGCCCCAGCATTTT
CASSPDPGQGRNQPQHF
>TRBJ2-5|many|TRBV5-1|TRBD2
TGCGCCAGCAGCTTGGGGACTAGCGGCCAAGAGACCCAGTACTTC
CASSLGTSGQETQYF
>TRBJ2-3|many|TRBV29-1|.
TGCAGCGTTGAAGACCCCAAGGACCCGAATACGCAGTATTTT
CSVEDPKDPNTQYF
>TRBJ2-6|.|TRBV4-2|TRBD2
TGTGCCAGCAGCCAAGTGGCTAGCGGGGGCCACTCTGGGGCCAACGTCCTGACTTTC
CASSQVASGGHSGANVLTF
>TRBJ2-5|many|TRBV7-2|.
TGTGCCAGCAGCCCCGGACGGGAGACCCAGTACTTC
CASSPGRETQYF
>TRBJ1-6|many|TRBV5-1|.
TGCGCCAGCAGCCTGACGACTGCGGGGGGCCCTGATTCACCCCTCCACTTT
CASSLTTAGGPDSPLHF
>TRBJ1-1|.|TRBV10-3|.
TGTGCCATCAGTGACCCAGACAGCACTGAAGCTTTCTTT
CAISDPDSTEAFF
>TRBJ2-6|.|TRBV29-1|.
TGCAGCGCTGGGTCGGAGGGGCGGGTTGGGGCCAACGTCCTGACTTTC
CSAGSEGRVGANVLTF
>TRBJ2-7|.|TRBV12-3/TRBV12-4|TRBD1
TGTGCCAGCAGTTTGGGGACAGGGGGCGGTAGGCAGTACTTC
CASSLGTGGGRQYF
>TRBJ1-2|many|TRBV29-1|.
TGCAGCGTTAGAGGACCGACCACTCAGGGCTATGGCTACACCTTC
CSVRGPTTQGYGYTF
>TRBJ2-5|few|TRBV7-2|TRBD1
TGTGCCAGCAGCTTAGGGCGGACAGGGCTGGTCGTTGAGACCCAGTACTTC
CASSLGRTGLVVETQYF
>TRBJ1-2|.|TRBV27|.
TGTGCCAGCAGTGTAACGGGCAGGGCTGGTGGCTACACCTTC
CASSVTGRAGGYTF
>TRBJ2-6|few|TRBV27|TRBD1
TGTGCCAGCAGTTTAATCCGGACAGGGTCTGGGGCCAACGTCCTGACTTTC
CASSLIRTGSGANVLTF
>TRBJ2-3|.|TRBV6-1|TRBD1
TGTGCCAGCAGTGCGGACAGGGGCGCTACAGATACGCAGTATTTT
CASSADRGATDTQYF
>TRBJ2-7|.|TRBV5-1|.
TGCGCCAGCAGCTTGGCCTATGTTAGCTCCTACAATGAGCAGTACTTC
CASSLAYVSSYNEQYF
>TRBJ2-6|.|TRBV2|.
TGTGCCAGCAGTGGAGACTCTGGGGCCAACGTCCTGACTTTC
CASSGDSGANVLTF
>TRBJ1-2|few|TRBV18|.
TGTGCCAGCTCACCAGTTTCGGGAGGCGCCTATGGCTACACCTTC
CASSPVSGGAYGYTF
>TRBJ2-2|.|TRBV12-3/TRBV12-4|TRBD2
TGTGCCAGCAGTGGGGCTCGGGGGGGCACCGGGGAGCTGTTTTTT
CASSGARGGTGELFF
>TRBJ2-1|many|TRBV29-1|TRBD1
TGCAGCGTTGAGACAGGGGGCGTGGGAAATGAGCAGTTCTTC
CSVETGGVGNEQFF
>TRBJ2-7|few|TRBV7-2|TRBD1
TGTGCCAGCAGCAAGGACAGGGGAAAGTACGAGCAGTACTTC
CASSKDRGKYEQYF
>TRBJ2-7|.|TRBV10-3|TRBD1
TGTGCCATCAGTGAAGGACAGGGAATCGAGCAGTACTTC
CAISEGQGIEQYF
>TRBJ2-2|.|TRBV27|.
TGTGCCAGCGCAACGGATCCGAACACCGGGGAGCTGTTTTTT
CASATDPNTGELFF
>TRBJ2-7|.|TRBV20-1|.
TGCAGTGCTAGGCCCAAGGACGAGCAGTACTTC
CSARPKDEQYF
>TRBJ2-3|.|TRBV3-1|TRBD1
TGTGCCAGCAGCCAACCAACAGGGGCAAGCACAGATACGCAGTATTTT
CASSQPTGASTDTQYF
>TRBJ2-3|few|TRBV29-1|TRBD1
TGCAGCGCTATCCGGGACAGGGGGTCCGGAGATACGCAGTATTTT
CSAIRDRGSGDTQYF
>TRBJ2-3|.|TRBV5-1|TRBD2
TGCGCCAGCAGCAGCGGCCGAACTAGCGGCCCCACGGATACGCAGTATTTT
CASSSGRTSGPTDTQYF
>TRBJ2-3|.|TRBV7-2|TRBD1
TGTGCCAGCAGCCCAACAGGGGTTAGCACAGATACGCAGTATTTT
CASSPTGVSTDTQYF
>TRBJ2-7|few|TRBV7-2|TRBD2
TGTGCCAGCAGCTTAGGGACTAGCGAAACCTACGAGCAGTACTTC
CASSLGTSETYEQYF
>TRBJ2-1|many|TRBV7-9|TRBD2
TGTGCCAGCAGCGCGGGGGGGGGTTACAATGAGCAGTTCTTC
CASSAGGGYNEQFF
>TRBJ1-2|.|TRBV27|.
TGTGCCAGCAGCCTCGGGGGGGGAGACTATGGCTACACCTTC
CASSLGGGDYGYTF
>TRBJ2-1|.|TRBV7-2|TRBD2
TGTGCCAGCAGCTCTTGGACTAGCGGGGGGCTCTACAATGAGCAGTTCTTC
CASSSWTSGGLYNEQFF
>TRBJ2-5|.|TRBV20-1|.
TGCAGTGCTAAAAAGGGAGAGACCCAGTACTTC
CSAKKGETQYF
>TRBJ1-2|.|TRBV6-5|.
TGTGCCAGCAGACGTGCCTTAGGAGGATTATATGGCTACACCTTC
CASRRALGGLYGYTF
>TRBJ2-3|.|TRBV20-1|TRBD2
TGCAGTGCTAGAGATTATAGGACTAGCGGGAGTACAGATACGCAGTATTTT
CSARDYRTSGSTDTQYF
>TRBJ2-2|.|TRBV6-2/TRBV6-3|.
TGTGCCAGCAGAATAGGCCCCCGTTTAACCGGGGAGCTGTTTTTT
CASRIGPRLTGELFF
>TRBJ2-7|many|TRBV4-2|TRBD1
TGTGCCAGCAGCCCGACAGGGGGCAACGAGCAGTACTTC
CASSPTGGNEQYF
>TRBJ2-7|.|TRBV6-1|.
TGTGCCAGCCTGCTACTAGACCGGAACCCCTACGAGCAGTACTTC
CASLLLDRNPYEQYF
>TRBJ2-7|.|TRBV6-6|.
TGTGCCAGCAGTTACAGGCAGGGGCGGGTCGAGCAGTACTTC
CASSYRQGRVEQYF
>TRBJ1-1|.|TRBV7-2|TRBD1
TGTGCCAGCAGACCTAGAGGGGGCTCGTCCACTGAAGCTTTCTTT
CASRPRGGSSTEAFF
>TRBJ2-5|.|TRBV7-2|.
TGTGCCAGCAGCTTAAACGGAGCGGACCAAGAGACCCAGTACTTC
CASSLNGADQETQYF
>TRBJ2-1|few|TRBV12-5|TRBD1
TGTGCTAGTGGGACCGGGACAGGGGCCTACAATGAGCAGTTCTTC
CASGTGTGAYNEQFF